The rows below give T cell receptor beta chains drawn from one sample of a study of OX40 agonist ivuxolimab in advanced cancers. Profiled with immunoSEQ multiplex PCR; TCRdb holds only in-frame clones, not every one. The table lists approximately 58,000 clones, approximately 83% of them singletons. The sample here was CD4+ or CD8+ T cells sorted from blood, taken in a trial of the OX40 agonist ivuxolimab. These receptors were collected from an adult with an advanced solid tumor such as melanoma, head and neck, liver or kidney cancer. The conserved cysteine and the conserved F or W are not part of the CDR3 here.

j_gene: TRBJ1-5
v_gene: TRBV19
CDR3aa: ASSIYSSNQPQH

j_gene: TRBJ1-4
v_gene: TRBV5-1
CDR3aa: ASRPTPGQGSPNEKLF

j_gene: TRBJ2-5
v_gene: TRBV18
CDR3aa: ASYRVVQY

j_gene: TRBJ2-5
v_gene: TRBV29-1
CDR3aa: SVTPDRGETQY

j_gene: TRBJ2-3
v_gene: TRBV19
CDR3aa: ASKGRSQGSTDTQY

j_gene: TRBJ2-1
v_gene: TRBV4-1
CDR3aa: ASSASWSSYNEQF

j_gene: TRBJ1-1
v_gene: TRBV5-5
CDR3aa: ASSSDSNTEAF

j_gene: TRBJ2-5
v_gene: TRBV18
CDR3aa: ASTEGAVQETQY

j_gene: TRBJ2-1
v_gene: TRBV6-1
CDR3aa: ASSDPSGSSYNEQF

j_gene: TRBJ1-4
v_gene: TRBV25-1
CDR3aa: ASRPRGSRGSDEKLF

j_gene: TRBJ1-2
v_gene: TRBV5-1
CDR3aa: ASSSGTGTYGYT

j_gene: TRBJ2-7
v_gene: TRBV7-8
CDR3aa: ASSLGGGSYEQY

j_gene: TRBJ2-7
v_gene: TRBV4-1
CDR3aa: ASSQVLGLEQY

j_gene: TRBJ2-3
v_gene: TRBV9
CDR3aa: ASSVGQGADTQY

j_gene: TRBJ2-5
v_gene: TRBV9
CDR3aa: ASSRILQETQY

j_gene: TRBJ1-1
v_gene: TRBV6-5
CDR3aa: ASSRGQNTEAF